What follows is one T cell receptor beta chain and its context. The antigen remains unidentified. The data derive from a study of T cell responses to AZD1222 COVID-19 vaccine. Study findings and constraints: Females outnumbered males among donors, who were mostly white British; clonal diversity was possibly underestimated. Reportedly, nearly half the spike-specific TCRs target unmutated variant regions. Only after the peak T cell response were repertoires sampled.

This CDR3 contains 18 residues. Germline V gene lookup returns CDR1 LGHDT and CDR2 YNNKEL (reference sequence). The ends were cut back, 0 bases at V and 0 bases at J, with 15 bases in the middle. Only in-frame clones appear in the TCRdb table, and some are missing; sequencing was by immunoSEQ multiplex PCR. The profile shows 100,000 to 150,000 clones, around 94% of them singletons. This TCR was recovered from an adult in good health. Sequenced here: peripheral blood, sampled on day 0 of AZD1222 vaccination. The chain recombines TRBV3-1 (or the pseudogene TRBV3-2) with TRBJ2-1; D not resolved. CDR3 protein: CASSQDNLGPSSYNEQFF. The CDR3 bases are TGTGCCAGCAGCCAAGATAATTTAGGTCCTAGCTCCTACAATGAGCAGTTCTTC.